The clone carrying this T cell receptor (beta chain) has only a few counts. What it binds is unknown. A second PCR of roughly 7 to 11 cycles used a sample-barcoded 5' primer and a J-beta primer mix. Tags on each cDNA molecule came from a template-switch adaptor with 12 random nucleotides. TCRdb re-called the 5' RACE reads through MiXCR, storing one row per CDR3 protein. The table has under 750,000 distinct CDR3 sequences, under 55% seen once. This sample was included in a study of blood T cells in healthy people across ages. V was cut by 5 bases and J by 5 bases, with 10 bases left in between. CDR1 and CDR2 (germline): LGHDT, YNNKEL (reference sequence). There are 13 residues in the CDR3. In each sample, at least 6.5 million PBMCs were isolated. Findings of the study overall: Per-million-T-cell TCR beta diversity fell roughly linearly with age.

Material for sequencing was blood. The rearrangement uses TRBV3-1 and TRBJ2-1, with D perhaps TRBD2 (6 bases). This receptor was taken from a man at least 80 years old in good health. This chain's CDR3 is CASSFRTNNEQFF. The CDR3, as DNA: TGTGCCAGCAGCTTTCGGACTAACAATGAGCAGTTCTTC.